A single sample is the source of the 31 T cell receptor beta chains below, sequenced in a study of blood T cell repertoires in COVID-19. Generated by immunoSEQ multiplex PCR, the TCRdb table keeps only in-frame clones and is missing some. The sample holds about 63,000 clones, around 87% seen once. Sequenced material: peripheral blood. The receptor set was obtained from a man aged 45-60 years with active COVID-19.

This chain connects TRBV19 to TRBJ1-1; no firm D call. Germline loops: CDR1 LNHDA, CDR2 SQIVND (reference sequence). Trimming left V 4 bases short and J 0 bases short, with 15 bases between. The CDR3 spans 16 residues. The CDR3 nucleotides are TGTGCCAGTAGTAGGTTTGGGGAGCTCATGAACACTGAAGCTTTCTTT. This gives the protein CASSRFGELMNTEAFF. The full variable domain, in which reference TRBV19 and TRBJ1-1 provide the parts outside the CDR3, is DGGITQSPKYLFRKEGQNVTLSCEQNLNHDAMYWYRQDPGQGLRLIYYSQIVNDFQKGDIAEGYSVSREKKESFPLTVTSAQKNPTAFYLCASSRFGELMNTEAFFGQGTRLTVV.

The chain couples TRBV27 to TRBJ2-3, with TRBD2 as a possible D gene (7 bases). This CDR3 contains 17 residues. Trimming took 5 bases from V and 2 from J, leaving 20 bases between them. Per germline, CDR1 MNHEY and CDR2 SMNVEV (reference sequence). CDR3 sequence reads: CASSIGGAGVNTDTQYF. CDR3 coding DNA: TGTGCCAGCAGTATTGGGGGGGCGGGAGTAAACACAGATACGCAGTATTTT.

In DNA, the CDR3 is TGTGCCAGCGGCCGAAAAGGGGGTGTAGAGACTGAAGCTTTCTTT. This translates into CASGRKGGVETEAFF. This rearrangement joins TRBV3-1 (or the pseudogene TRBV3-2) to TRBJ1-1; D is perhaps TRBD1 (6 bases). V lost 8 bases and J lost 5, with 21 bases in between. The CDR3 loop spans 15 amino acids. Germline V gene data show CDR1 as LGHDT and CDR2 as YNNKEL (reference sequence).

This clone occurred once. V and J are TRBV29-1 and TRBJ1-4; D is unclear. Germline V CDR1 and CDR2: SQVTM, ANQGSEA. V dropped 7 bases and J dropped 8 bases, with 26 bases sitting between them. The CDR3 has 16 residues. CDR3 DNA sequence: TGCAGCGCATACCATAATTTGGCCGCTGGGAGAGAAAAACTGTTTTTT. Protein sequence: CSAYHNLAAGREKLFF.

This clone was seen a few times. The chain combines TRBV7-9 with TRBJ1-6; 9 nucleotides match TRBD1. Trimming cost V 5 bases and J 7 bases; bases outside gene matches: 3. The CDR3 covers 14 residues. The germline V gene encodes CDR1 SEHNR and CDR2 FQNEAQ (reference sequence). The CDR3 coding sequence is TGTGCCAGCAGCAAGGACAGGGGAAATTCACCCCTCCACTTT. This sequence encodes CASSKDRGNSPLHF.

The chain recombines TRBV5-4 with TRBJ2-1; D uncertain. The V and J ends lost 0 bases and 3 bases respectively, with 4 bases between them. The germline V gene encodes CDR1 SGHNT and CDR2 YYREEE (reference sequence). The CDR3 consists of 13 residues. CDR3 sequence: CASSLDIYNEQFF. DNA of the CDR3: TGTGCCAGCAGCTTGGATATCTACAATGAGCAGTTCTTC.

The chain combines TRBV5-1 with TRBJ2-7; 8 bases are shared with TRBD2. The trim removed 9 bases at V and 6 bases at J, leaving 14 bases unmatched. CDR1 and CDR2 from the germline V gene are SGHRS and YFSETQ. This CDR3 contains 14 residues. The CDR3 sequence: CATRDGSGGFEQYF. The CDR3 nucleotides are TGCGCCACCAGGGATGGGAGCGGGGGCTTCGAGCAGTACTTC.

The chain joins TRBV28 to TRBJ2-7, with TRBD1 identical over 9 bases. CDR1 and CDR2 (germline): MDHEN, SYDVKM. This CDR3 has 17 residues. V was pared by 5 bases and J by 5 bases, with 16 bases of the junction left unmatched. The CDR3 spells CASSGGASGTGRDEQYF. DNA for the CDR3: TGTGCCAGCAGTGGAGGGGCCTCCGGGACAGGGCGCGACGAGCAGTACTTC.

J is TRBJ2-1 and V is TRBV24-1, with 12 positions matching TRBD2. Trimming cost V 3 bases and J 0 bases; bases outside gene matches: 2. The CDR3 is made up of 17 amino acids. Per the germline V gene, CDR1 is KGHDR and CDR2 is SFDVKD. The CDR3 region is CATSDTSGGSSYNEQFF. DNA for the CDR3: TGTGCCACCAGTGATACTAGCGGGGGGAGCTCCTACAATGAGCAGTTCTTC.

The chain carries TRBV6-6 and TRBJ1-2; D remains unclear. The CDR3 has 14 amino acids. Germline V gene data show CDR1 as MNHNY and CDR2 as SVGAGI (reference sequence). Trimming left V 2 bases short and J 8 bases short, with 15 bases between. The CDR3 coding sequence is TGTGCCAGCAGTTACGAGTACGCCGTACGGGGCTACACCTTC. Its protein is CASSYEYAVRGYTF.

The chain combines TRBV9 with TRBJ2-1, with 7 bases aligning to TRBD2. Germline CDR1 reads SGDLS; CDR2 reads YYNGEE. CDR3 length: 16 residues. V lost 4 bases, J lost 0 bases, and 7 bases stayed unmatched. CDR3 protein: CASSQTSLSSYNEQFF. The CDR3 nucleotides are TGTGCCAGCAGCCAGACTAGCCTAAGCTCCTACAATGAGCAGTTCTTC.

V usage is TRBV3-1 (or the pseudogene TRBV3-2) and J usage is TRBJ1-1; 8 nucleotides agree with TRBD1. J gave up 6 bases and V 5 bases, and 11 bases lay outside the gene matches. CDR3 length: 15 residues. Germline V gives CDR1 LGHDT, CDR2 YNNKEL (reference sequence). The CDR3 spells CASSEFTGGRAEAFF. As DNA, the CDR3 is TGTGCCAGCAGCGAATTTACAGGGGGTAGGGCTGAAGCTTTCTTT.

The DNA for the CDR3 is TGTGCCAGCAGGAGTGCAGGGGCACATCAGCCCCAGCATTTT. Translation: CASRSAGAHQPQHF. The chain recombines TRBV2 with TRBJ1-5; possibly TRBD1 for D (6 bases). This CDR3 spans 14 amino acids. The germline V gene encodes CDR1 SNHLY and CDR2 FYNNEI. Trimming removed 6 bases at V and 5 bases at J, with 14 bases between.

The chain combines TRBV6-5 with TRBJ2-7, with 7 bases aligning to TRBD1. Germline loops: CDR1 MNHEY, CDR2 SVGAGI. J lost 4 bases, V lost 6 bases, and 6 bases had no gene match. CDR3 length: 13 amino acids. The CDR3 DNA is TGTGCCAGCAGCACAGAGACAGGGTACGAGCAGTACTTC. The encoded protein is CASSTETGYEQYF.

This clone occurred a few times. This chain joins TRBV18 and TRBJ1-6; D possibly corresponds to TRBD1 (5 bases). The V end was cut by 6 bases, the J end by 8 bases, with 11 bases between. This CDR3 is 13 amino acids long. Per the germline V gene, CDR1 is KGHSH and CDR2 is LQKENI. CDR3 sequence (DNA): TGTGCCAGCTCCGAAGGGGCGGATTCACCCCTCCACTTT. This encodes CASSEGADSPLHF.

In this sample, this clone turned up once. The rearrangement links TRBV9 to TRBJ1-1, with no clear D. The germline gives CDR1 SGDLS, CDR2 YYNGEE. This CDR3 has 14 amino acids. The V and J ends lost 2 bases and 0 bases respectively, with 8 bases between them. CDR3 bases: TGTGCCAGCAGCGTCAACATATTGAACACTGAAGCTTTCTTT. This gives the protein CASSVNILNTEAFF.

The CDR3 DNA reads as TGTGCCAGCAGCCTGACCCCAACGACTAGCGGATCCGGGGAGCTGTTTTTT. Protein: CASSLTPTTSGSGELFF. V and J are TRBV28 and TRBJ2-2, with 9 bases aligning to TRBD2. The germline V gene encodes CDR1 MDHEN and CDR2 SYDVKM. The V gene end was trimmed by 6 bases and the J gene end by 6 bases; junction bases not matched to a gene: 14. The CDR3 sequence is 17 residues long.

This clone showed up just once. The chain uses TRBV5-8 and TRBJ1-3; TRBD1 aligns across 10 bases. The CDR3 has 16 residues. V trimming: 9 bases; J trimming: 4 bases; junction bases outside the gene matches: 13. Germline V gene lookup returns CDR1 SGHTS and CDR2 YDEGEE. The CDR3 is CATRDRGTSQGNTIYF. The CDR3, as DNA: TGTGCCACCCGGGACAGGGGAACGAGCCAAGGAAACACCATATATTTT.

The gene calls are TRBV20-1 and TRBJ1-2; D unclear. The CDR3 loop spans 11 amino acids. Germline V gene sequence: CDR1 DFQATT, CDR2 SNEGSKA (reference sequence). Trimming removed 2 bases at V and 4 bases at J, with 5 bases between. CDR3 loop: CSARQAYGYTF. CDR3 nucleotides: TGCAGTGCTAGACAGGCCTATGGCTACACCTTC.

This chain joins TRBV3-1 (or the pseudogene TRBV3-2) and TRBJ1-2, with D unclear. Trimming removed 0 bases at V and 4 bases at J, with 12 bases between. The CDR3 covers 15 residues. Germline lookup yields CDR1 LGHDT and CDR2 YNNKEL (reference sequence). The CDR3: CASSQDTTSIYGYTF. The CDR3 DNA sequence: TGTGCCAGCAGCCAAGATACGACAAGCATCTATGGCTACACCTTC.

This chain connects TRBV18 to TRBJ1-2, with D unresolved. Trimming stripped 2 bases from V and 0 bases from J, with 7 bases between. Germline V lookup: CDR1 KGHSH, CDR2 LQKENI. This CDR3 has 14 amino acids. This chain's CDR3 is CASSPGGANYGYTF. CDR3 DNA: TGTGCCAGCTCACCAGGCGGAGCTAACTATGGCTACACCTTC.

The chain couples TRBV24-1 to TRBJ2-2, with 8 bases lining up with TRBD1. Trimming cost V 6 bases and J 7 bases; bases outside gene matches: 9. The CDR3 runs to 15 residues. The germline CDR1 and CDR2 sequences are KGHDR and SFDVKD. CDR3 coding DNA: TGTGCCACCAGTCTTCCAGGGGGCGTCGGCGGGGAGCTGTTTTTT. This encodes CATSLPGGVGGELFF.

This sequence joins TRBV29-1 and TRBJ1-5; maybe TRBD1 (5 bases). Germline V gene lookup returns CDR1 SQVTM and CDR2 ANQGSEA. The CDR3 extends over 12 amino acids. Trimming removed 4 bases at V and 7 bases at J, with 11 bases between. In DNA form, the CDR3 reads TGCAGCGTTGCCTCGGGGGGGCAGCCCCAGCATTTT. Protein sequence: CSVASGGQPQHF.

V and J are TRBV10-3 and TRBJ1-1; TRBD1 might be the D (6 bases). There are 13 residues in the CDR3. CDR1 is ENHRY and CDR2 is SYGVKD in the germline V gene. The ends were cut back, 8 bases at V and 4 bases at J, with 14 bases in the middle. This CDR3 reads CAIGSGDFTEAFF. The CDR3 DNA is TGTGCCATCGGGTCAGGGGATTTCACTGAAGCTTTCTTT.

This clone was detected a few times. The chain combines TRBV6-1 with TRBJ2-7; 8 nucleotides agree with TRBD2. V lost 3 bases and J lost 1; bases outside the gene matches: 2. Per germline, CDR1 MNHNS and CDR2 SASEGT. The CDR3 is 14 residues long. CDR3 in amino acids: CASSETSASYEQYF. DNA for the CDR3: TGTGCCAGCAGTGAGACTAGCGCTTCCTACGAGCAGTACTTC.

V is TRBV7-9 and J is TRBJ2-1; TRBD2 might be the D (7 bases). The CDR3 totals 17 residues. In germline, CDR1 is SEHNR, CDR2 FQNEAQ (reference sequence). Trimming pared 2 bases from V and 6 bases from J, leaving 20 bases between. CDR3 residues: CASSLIALAGAGNEQFF. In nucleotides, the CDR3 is TGTGCCAGCAGCTTAATCGCCCTGGCGGGGGCGGGCAATGAGCAGTTCTTC.

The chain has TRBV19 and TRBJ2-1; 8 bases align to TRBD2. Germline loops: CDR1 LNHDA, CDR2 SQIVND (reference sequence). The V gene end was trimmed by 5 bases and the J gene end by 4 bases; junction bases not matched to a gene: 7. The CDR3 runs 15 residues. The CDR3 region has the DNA TGTGCCAGTAGTCGGCCTAGCGGGCTTTACAATGAGCAGTTCTTC. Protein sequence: CASSRPSGLYNEQFF.

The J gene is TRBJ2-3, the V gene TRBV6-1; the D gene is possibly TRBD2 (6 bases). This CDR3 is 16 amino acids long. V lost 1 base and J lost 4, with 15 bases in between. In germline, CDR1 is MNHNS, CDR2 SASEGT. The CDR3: CASSEERARYADTQYF. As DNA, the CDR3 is TGTGCCAGCAGTGAAGAGCGGGCCCGCTATGCAGATACGCAGTATTTT.

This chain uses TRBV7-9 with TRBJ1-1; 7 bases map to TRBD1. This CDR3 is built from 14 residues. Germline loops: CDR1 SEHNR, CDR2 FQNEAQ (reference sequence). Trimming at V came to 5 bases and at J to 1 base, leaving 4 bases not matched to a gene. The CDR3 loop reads CASSADRTNTEAFF. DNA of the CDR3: TGTGCCAGCAGCGCGGACAGGACGAACACTGAAGCTTTCTTT.

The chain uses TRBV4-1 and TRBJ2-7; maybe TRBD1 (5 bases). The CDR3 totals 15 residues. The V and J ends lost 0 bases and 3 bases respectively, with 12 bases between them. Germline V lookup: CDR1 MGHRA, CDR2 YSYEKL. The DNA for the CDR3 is TGCGCCAGCAGCCAAGATCCTACAGGCTTCTACGAGCAGTACTTC. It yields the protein CASSQDPTGFYEQYF.

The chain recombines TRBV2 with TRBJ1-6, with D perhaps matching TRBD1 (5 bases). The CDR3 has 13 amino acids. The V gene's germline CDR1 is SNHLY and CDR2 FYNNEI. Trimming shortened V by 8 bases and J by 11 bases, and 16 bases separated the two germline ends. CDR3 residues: CASSTGPWPPLHF. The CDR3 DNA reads TGTGCCAGCTCTACAGGCCCCTGGCCACCCCTCCACTTT.